Listed here are 7 T cell receptor beta chains from one sample, sequenced in a study of cytomegalovirus exposure and HLA in healthy donors. A multiplex PCR was run with 60 Vbeta primers and 13 Jbeta primers. Some clones are missing from TCRdb's copy, which holds only in-frame ones; the method was immunoSEQ multiplex PCR. The data contain roughly 97,000 clones, approximately 80% of them singletons. The specimen was PBMCs. These receptors originate from a woman between 18 and 29 years old in good health and CMV-seropositive.

The chain carries TRBV28 and TRBJ2-1, with D tentatively TRBD2 (5 bases). This CDR3 region has 12 residues. V was clipped by 8 bases and J by 0 bases, with 5 bases between them. Germline V CDR1 and CDR2: MDHEN, SYDVKM. The CDR3 nucleotides read TGTGCCAGCGGGAGCTCCTACAATGAGCAGTTCTTC. Translating it yields CASGSSYNEQFF.

V is TRBV6-1 and J is TRBJ2-1; D gene unclear. The CDR3 has 11 amino acids. CDR1 and CDR2 from the germline V gene are MNHNS and SASEGT. V lost 6 bases and J 7 bases, leaving 7 bases between the germline ends. CDR3 loop: CASRGENEQFF. Written as DNA, the CDR3 is TGTGCCAGCAGAGGAGAGAATGAGCAGTTCTTC.

V gene TRBV9 combines with J gene TRBJ2-7; tentative D call: TRBD1 (6 bases). CDR3 length: 13 residues. In germline, CDR1 is SGDLS, CDR2 YYNGEE. V was pared by 1 base and J by 6 bases, with 11 bases between. Written as DNA, the CDR3 is TGTGCCAGCAGCGTATCGGACAGCGTCGAGCAGTACTTC. This translates into CASSVSDSVEQYF.

The chain links TRBV28 to TRBJ1-1; TRBD1 is a possible D gene (5 bases). The CDR3 covers 13 residues. The V end lost 6 bases, the J end lost 4 bases, and 12 bases lay between the germline ends. Per germline, CDR1 MDHEN and CDR2 SYDVKM. The CDR3 here is CASRSQVLTEAFF. CDR3 coding DNA: TGTGCCAGCAGATCACAGGTGCTCACTGAAGCTTTCTTT.

The chain is built from TRBV11-2 and TRBJ2-1, with TRBD2 identical over 9 bases. Germline lookup yields CDR1 SGHAT and CDR2 FQNNGV. The CDR3 is 14 residues long. Trimming removed 5 bases from V and 6 bases from J; junction bases left unmatched: 5. CDR3 nucleotide sequence: TGTGCCAGCAGCACGGGACTAGCACCCAATGAGCAGTTCTTC. Its protein product is CASSTGLAPNEQFF.

This chain joins TRBV10-3 and TRBJ2-7; 8 nucleotides line up with TRBD1. The CDR3 length is 12 residues. With 8 bases clipped from V and 3 bases from J, the junction kept 3 bases outside the gene matches. CDR1 and CDR2 (germline): ENHRY, SYGVKD. CDR3 loop: CAIAQGDYEQYF. The CDR3 region has the DNA TGTGCCATCGCACAGGGGGACTACGAGCAGTACTTC.

This clone was observed a few times. This sequence joins TRBV29-1 and TRBJ1-1; D remains ambiguous. V lost 1 base to trimming and J lost 7 bases, with 7 bases between them. CDR1 is SQVTM and CDR2 is ANQGSEA in the germline V gene. There are 11 residues in the CDR3. The CDR3, as DNA: TGCAGCGTTGAAGGAGGGCTTGAAGCTTTCTTT. This encodes CSVEGGLEAFF.